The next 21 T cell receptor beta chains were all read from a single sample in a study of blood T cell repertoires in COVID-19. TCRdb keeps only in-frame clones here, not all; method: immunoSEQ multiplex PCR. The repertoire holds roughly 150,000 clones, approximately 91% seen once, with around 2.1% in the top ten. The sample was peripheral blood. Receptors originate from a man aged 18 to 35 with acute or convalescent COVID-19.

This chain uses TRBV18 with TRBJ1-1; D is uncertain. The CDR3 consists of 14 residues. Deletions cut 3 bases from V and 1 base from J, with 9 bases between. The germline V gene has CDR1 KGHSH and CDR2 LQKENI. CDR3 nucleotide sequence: TGTGCCAGCTCACCCAATTTAGAGAACACTGAAGCTTTCTTT. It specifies CASSPNLENTEAFF.

The CDR3 DNA reads TGTGCCAGTTCCACCGGGACAGGCACAGATACGCAGTATTTT. Protein: CASSTGTGTDTQYF. The J gene is TRBJ2-3, the V gene TRBV18, with 7 bases aligning to TRBD1. The CDR3 has 14 amino acids. The V gene's germline CDR1 is KGHSH and CDR2 LQKENI. Trimming cost V 9 bases and J 1 base; bases outside gene matches: 7.

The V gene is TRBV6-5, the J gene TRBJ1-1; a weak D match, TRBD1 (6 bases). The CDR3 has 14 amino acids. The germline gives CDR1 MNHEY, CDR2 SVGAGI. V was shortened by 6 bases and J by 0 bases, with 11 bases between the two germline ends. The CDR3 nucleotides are TGTGCCAGCAGGCTGGACAGATTGAACACTGAAGCTTTCTTT. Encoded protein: CASRLDRLNTEAFF.

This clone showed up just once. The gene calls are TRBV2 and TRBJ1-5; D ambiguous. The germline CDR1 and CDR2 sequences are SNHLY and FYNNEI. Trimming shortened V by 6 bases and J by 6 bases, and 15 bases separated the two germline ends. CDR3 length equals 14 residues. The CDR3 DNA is TGTGCCAGCAGCCCTAATATGAGATCTCAGCCCCAGCATTTT. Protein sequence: CASSPNMRSQPQHF.

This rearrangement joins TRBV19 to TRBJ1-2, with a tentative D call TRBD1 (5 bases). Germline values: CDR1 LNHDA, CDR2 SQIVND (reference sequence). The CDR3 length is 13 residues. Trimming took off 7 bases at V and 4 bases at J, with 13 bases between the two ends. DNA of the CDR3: TGTGCCAGTAAATCGGGGGTTCGCTATGGCTACACCTTC. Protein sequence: CASKSGVRYGYTF.

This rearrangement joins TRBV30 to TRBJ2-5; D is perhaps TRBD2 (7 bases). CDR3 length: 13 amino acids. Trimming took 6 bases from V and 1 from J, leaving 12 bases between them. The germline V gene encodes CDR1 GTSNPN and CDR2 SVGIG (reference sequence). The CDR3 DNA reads TGTGCCTGCCGGGGGGCAGCCCAAGAGACCCAGTACTTC. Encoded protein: CACRGAAQETQYF.

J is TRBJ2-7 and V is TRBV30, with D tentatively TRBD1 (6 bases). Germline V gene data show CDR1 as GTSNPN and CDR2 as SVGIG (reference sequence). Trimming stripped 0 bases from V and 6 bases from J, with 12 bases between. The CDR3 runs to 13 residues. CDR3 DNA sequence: TGTGCCTGGAGTGTCCGGGACACGGGCGAGCAGTACTTC. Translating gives CAWSVRDTGEQYF.

The CDR3 here is CASRGNSGANVLTF. The CDR3 DNA sequence: TGCGCCAGCAGGGGCAACTCTGGGGCCAACGTCCTGACTTTC. This chain links TRBV5-1 with TRBJ2-6; D unresolved. The CDR3 is 14 residues long. Trimming took off 5 bases at V and 0 bases at J, with 6 bases between the two ends. CDR1 is SGHRS and CDR2 is YFSETQ in the germline V gene. Combining the CDR3 with reference TRBV5-1 and TRBJ2-6 gives the whole variable domain KAGVTQTPRYLIKTRGQQVTLSCSPISGHRSVSWYQQTPGQGLQFLFEYFSETQRNKGNFPGRFSGRQFSNSRSEMNVSTLELGDSALYLCASRGNSGANVLTFGAGSRLTVL.

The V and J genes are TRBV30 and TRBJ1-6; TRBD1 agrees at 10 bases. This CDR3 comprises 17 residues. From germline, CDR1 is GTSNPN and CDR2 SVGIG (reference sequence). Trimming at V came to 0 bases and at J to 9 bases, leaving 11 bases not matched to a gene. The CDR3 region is CAWSVRTGGTMGSPLHF. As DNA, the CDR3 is TGTGCCTGGAGTGTTCGGACAGGGGGTACCATGGGTTCACCCCTCCACTTT.

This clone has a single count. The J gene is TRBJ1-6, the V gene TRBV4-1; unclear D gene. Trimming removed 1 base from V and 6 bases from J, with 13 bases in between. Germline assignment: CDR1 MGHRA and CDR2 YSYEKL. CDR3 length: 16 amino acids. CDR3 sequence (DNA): TGCGCCAGCAGCCAAGGACCCAACAGCTTTAATTCACCCCTCCACTTT. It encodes CASSQGPNSFNSPLHF.

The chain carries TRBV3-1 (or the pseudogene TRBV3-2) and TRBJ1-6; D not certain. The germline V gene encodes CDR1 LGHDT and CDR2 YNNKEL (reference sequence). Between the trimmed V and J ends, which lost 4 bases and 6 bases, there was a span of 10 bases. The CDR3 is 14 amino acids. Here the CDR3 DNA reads TGTGCCAGCAGCCCCGGGGTGTTTAATTCACCCCTCCACTTT. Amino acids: CASSPGVFNSPLHF.

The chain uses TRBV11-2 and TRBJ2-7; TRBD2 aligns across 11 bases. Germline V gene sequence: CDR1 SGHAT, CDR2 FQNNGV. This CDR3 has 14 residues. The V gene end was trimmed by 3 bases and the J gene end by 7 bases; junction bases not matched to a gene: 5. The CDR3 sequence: CASSFSGGAREQYF. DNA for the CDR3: TGTGCCAGCAGCTTTAGCGGGGGGGCGAGGGAGCAGTACTTC. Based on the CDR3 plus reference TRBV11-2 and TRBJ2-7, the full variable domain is EAGVAQSPRYKIIEKRQSVAFWCNPISGHATLYWYQQILGQGPKLLIQFQNNGVVDDSQLPKDRFSAERLKGVDSTLKIQPAKLEDSAVYLCASSFSGGAREQYFGPGTRLTVT.

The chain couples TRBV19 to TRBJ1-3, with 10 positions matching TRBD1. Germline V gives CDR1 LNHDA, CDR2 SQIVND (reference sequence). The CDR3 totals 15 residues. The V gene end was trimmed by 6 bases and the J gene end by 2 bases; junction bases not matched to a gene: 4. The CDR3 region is CASRKTGGPGNTIYF. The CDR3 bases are TGTGCCAGTAGGAAGACAGGGGGCCCTGGAAACACCATATATTTT. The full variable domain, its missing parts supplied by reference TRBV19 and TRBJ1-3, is DGGITQSPKYLFRKEGQNVTLSCEQNLNHDAMYWYRQDPGQGLRLIYYSQIVNDFQKGDIAEGYSVSREKKESFPLTVTSAQKNPTAFYLCASRKTGGPGNTIYFGEGSWLTVV.

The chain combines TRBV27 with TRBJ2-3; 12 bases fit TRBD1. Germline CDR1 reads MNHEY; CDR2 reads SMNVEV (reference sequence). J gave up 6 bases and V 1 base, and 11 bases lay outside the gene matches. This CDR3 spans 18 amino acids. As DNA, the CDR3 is TGTGCCAGCAGTTTATACGGGACAGGGGGCCTCAACCGGGATACGCAGTATTTT. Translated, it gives CASSLYGTGGLNRDTQYF.

The CDR3 here is CASSEWDSSSYNEQFF. Here the CDR3 DNA reads TGTGCCAGCAGTGAATGGGACTCAAGCTCCTACAATGAGCAGTTCTTC. The V call is TRBV25-1, the J call TRBJ2-1, with D possibly being TRBD2 (6 bases). The length of the CDR3 is 16 residues. From germline, CDR1 is MGHDK and CDR2 SYGVNS. Trimming shortened V by 1 base and J by 0 bases, and 10 bases separated the two germline ends.

This CDR3 reads CASGNRFTYGYTF. DNA for the CDR3: TGTGCCAGCGGGAACAGGTTCACCTATGGCTACACCTTC. This chain uses TRBV2 with TRBJ1-2; tentatively, D is TRBD1 (5 bases). Trimming removed 8 bases at V and 4 bases at J, with 14 bases between. CDR1 is SNHLY, CDR2 FYNNEI, per germline. The CDR3 contains 13 residues.

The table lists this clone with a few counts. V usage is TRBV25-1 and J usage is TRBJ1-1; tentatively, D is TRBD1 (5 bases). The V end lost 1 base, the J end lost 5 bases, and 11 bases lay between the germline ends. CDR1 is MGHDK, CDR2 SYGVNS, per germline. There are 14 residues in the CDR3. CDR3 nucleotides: TGTGCCAGCAGTGAATTCAGGGATGATACTGAAGCTTTCTTT. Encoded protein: CASSEFRDDTEAFF.

This chain's CDR3 is CASSPPTGRSYNEQFF. CDR3 sequence (DNA): TGTGCCAGCTCACCACCGACAGGACGCTCCTACAATGAGCAGTTCTTC. V usage is TRBV18 and J usage is TRBJ2-1, with a tentative D call TRBD1 (6 bases). From germline, CDR1 is KGHSH and CDR2 LQKENI. CDR3 length: 16 amino acids. The ends were cut back, 0 bases at V and 0 bases at J, with 9 bases in the middle.

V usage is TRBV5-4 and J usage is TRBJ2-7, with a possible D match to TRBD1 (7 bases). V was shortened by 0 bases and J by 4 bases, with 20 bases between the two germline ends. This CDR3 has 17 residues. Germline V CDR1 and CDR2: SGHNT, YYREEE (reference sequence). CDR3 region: CASSLGIRGAKEYEQYF. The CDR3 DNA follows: TGTGCCAGCAGCTTGGGGATCAGGGGGGCAAAAGAATACGAGCAGTACTTC.

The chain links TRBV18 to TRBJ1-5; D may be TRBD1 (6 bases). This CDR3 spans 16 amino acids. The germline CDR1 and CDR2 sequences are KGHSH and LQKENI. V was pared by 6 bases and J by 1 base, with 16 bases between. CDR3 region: CASSLGGATSNQPQHF. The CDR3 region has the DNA TGTGCCAGCTCTCTTGGGGGGGCCACAAGCAATCAGCCCCAGCATTTT.

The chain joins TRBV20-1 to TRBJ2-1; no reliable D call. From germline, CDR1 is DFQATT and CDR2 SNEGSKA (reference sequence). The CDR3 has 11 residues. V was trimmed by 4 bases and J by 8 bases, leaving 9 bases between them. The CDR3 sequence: CSANFEHEQFF. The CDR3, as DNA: TGCAGTGCTAACTTCGAGCATGAGCAGTTCTTC.